The rows below give T cell receptor beta chains drawn from one sample of a study of blood T cells in healthy people across ages. TCRdb used MiXCR to reprocess the 5' RACE reads, holding one entry per CDR3 protein. The repertoire holds about 640,000 distinct CDR3 sequences, 35% to 50% seen once, with around 30% in the top ten. The material sequenced was blood. Receptors originate from an elderly man in good health. CDR3s include the opening cysteine and the closing phenylalanine or tryptophan. A D gene is named only where the DNA matches it firmly. For some rows the clone size is stated as once, few or many, or as a class when expanded; others skip it.

J gene,clone size,CDR3 length,V gene,D gene,CDR3 DNA,CDR3 protein
TRBJ1-1,.,14,TRBV5-1,.,TGCGCCAGCAGCTTGATTGGCGTGAACACTGAAGCTTTCTTT,CASSLIGVNTEAFF
TRBJ2-1,.,14,TRBV18,.,TGTGCCAGCTCACCCGGGAATCTGGGCAATGAGCAGTTCTTC,CASSPGNLGNEQFF
TRBJ2-1,.,14,TRBV9,TRBD1,TGTGCCAGCGGCGTAGTACAGGGGGCGAATGAGCAGTTCTTC,CASGVVQGANEQFF
TRBJ2-1,few,18,TRBV11-3,TRBD2,TGTGCCAGCAGTAGCACACGGATTGGGACTAGCGGCTACAATGAGCAGTTCTTC,CASSSTRIGTSGYNEQFF
TRBJ2-7,.,14,TRBV5-1,.,TGCACCAGCAGCTCGCAAGGAGGTGGAACCGAGCAGTACTTC,CTSSSQGGGTEQYF
TRBJ1-1,.,13,TRBV15,.,TGTGCCACCAGCATCAGAGGCGGCACTGAAGCTTTCTTT,CATSIRGGTEAFF
TRBJ1-5,.,14,TRBV5-1,TRBD1,TGCGCCAGCAGCCGTACAGGGGACTCTCAGCCCCAGCATTTT,CASSRTGDSQPQHF
TRBJ2-3,.,16,TRBV7-2,.,TGTGCCAGCAGCGGCCGCAGTAAAACGCGCGCAGATACGCAGTATTTT,CASSGRSKTRADTQYF
TRBJ2-5,.,14,TRBV7-6,.,TGTGCCAGCAGCTTAGGGTGGGGGCAAGAGACCCAGTACTTC,CASSLGWGQETQYF
TRBJ2-7,.,16,TRBV15,TRBD2,TGTGCCACCAGCAGAGATTCCGGACTAGCGGGCTACGAGCAGTACTTC,CATSRDSGLAGYEQYF
TRBJ2-1,.,11,TRBV28,.,TGTGACAGCAGTTTTCACAATGAGCAGTTCTTC,CDSSFHNEQFF
TRBJ2-3,few,14,TRBV7-2,TRBD1,TGTGCCAGCAGCTCGGGACAGTTCACAGATACGCAGTATTTT,CASSSGQFTDTQYF
TRBJ2-1,.,17,TRBV12-5,.,TGTGCTAGTGGTTTGGTACGGGCGGGGTCGACCTACAATGAGCAGTTCTTC,CASGLVRAGSTYNEQFF
TRBJ2-1,.,15,TRBV7-2,TRBD2,TGTGCCAGCAGCTATAGCGGGAGGGCCGATAATGAGCAGTTCTTC,CASSYSGRADNEQFF
TRBJ2-5,.,13,TRBV29-1,.,TGCAGCGGCGGGACACAGTACCAAGAGACCCAGTACTTC,CSGGTQYQETQYF
TRBJ1-4,.,15,TRBV15,TRBD1,TGTGCCACCAGCAGAGATCAGACAGGGGGAGAAAAACTGTTTTTT,CATSRDQTGGEKLFF
TRBJ2-3,few,12,TRBV6-2/TRBV6-3,.,TGTGCCAGCAGTTGGGGGCGCGATACGCAGTATTTT,CASSWGRDTQYF
TRBJ1-5,.,14,TRBV20-1,TRBD1,TGCAGTGCTCTGACGGGACAGGGGTTTCAGCCCCAGCATTTT,CSALTGQGFQPQHF
TRBJ2-3,.,15,TRBV20-1,TRBD1,TGCAGTGCTAGAGAGGCAGGGGGAAGTGGTCATACGCAGTATTTT,CSAREAGGSGHTQYF
TRBJ2-5,.,15,TRBV5-1,.,TGCGCCAGCAGCTTGGGATCGGCAACGAAAGAGACCCAGTACTTC,CASSLGSATKETQYF
TRBJ2-5,few,14,TRBV18,.,TGTGCCAGCTCACGGTTAGGGGGAACGGAGACCCAGTACTTC,CASSRLGGTETQYF
TRBJ2-3,.,12,TRBV6-2/TRBV6-3,.,TGTGCCAGCAGTTTAAGTGGCTCCACGCAGTATTTT,CASSLSGSTQYF
TRBJ1-5,few,16,TRBV20-1,.,TGCAGTGCTAGACGGGGTGGACGAAATAGCAATCAGCCCCAGCATTTT,CSARRGGRNSNQPQHF
TRBJ1-6,.,15,TRBV25-1,.,TGTGTCAGCAGTGCTACCGGGGGAGTAAATTCACCCCTCCACTTT,CVSSATGGVNSPLHF
TRBJ2-1,few,17,TRBV9,TRBD2,TGTGCCAGCAGCCCAACTAGCGGGGGGGCAAGTTTAAATGAGCAGTTCTTC,CASSPTSGGASLNEQFF
TRBJ2-3,.,14,TRBV10-2,.,TGCGCCAGCCACTGGGAGCGGAGCACAGATACGCAGTATTTT,CASHWERSTDTQYF
TRBJ2-3,.,17,TRBV4-3,.,TGCGCCAGCAGCCAAGATCAGGTAGCGATCAGCACAGATACGCAGTATTTT,CASSQDQVAISTDTQYF
TRBJ2-7,few,18,TRBV7-2,TRBD2,TGTGCCAGCAGCTTAGCTTCTAGCGGGAGGGCGAGCTCCTACGAGCAGTACTTC,CASSLASSGRASSYEQYF
TRBJ1-2,many,14,TRBV12-3/TRBV12-4,.,TGTGCCAGCAGTCGCGTCTTGGGAGTCTATGGCTACACCTTC,CASSRVLGVYGYTF
TRBJ1-2,.,15,TRBV6-5,.,TGTGCCAGCAGTATAAGACGGGAAGCTAACTATGGCTACACCTTC,CASSIRREANYGYTF
TRBJ2-3,.,16,TRBV4-3,.,TGCGCCAGCAGCCAAGTCGCGCGGGCTAGCACAGGTACGCAGTATTTT,CASSQVARASTGTQYF
TRBJ2-5,.,14,TRBV7-9,.,TGTGCCAGCAGCGTAGCGCGGGCACAAGAGACCCAGTACTTC,CASSVARAQETQYF
TRBJ1-3,.,20,TRBV10-3,.,TGTGCCATCAGTGAATCCAACACTCCGGGACAAATGTTCTCTGGAAACACCATATATTTT,CAISESNTPGQMFSGNTIYF
TRBJ2-3,many,15,TRBV4-2,.,TGTGCCAGCAGCCAAGATCGACGGACCACAGATACGCAGTATTTT,CASSQDRRTTDTQYF
TRBJ1-2,few,14,TRBV27,.,TGTGCCAGCCGCGACATTGGCGGGGGGACTGGCTACACCTTC,CASRDIGGGTGYTF
TRBJ2-1,many,10,TRBV29-1,.,TGCAGCGTTACCGACCGCGAGCAGTTCTTC,CSVTDREQFF
TRBJ1-2,once,17,TRBV3-1,TRBD1,TGTGCCAGCAGCCAAGGACAGGGGGAGTTTTCCAACTATGGCTACACCTTC,CASSQGQGEFSNYGYTF
TRBJ2-1,few,14,TRBV29-1,.,TGCAGCGCCCAGGGAAGGGACCTGTATAATGAGCAGTTCTTC,CSAQGRDLYNEQFF
TRBJ2-1,few,15,TRBV5-1,.,TGCGCCAGCAGCTCGGACGGACAACCTTACAATGAGCAGTTCTTC,CASSSDGQPYNEQFF
TRBJ2-3,few,15,TRBV20-1,.,TGCAGTGCTAGAGGGTGGGCGGCTAGCACAGATACGCAGTATTTT,CSARGWAASTDTQYF
TRBJ1-6,.,15,TRBV20-1,TRBD1,TGCAGTGCTAGTTTCGACAGGGCCCACAGTTCACCCCTCCACTTT,CSASFDRAHSSPLHF
TRBJ2-1,.,21,TRBV9,.,.,CASSVARQGGGEQFFGPGTHF
TRBJ2-3,.,15,TRBV6-2/TRBV6-3,.,TGTGCCAGCAGTTACTCTTTTACGGGATTGGATACGCAGTATTTT,CASSYSFTGLDTQYF